This entry lists 8 T cell receptor beta chains sequenced from one sample in a study of T cells in Graves' hyperthyroidism and ophthalmopathy. RNA transcripts yielded amplified TCR beta CDR3 regions. The TCR CDR3 was amplified in a first-round RT-PCR using the HTBI primer set. TCRdb called the multiplex PCR reads again in MiXCR, with one record for every CDR3 protein. The data show 500,000 to 650,000 distinct CDR3 sequences, with approximately 17% seen just once and around 17% held by the top ten. The sample was blood. These receptors came from a woman between 18 and 29 years old with Graves' ophthalmopathy.

This chain connects TRBV2 to TRBJ2-5, with 10 nucleotides matching TRBD2. Trimming at V came to 6 bases and at J to 4 bases, leaving 5 bases not matched to a gene. CDR1 and CDR2 from the germline V gene are SNHLY and FYNNEI. This CDR3 contains 14 residues. In nucleotides, the CDR3 is TGTGCCAGCAGGGGGCCTAGCGGGGGAGAGACCCAGTACTTC. As protein: CASRGPSGGETQYF.

This clonotype has ten or more counts. The chain employs TRBV6-6 and TRBJ2-5, with unresolved D. Per germline, CDR1 MNHNY and CDR2 SVGAGI (reference sequence). The V and J ends lost 0 bases and 2 bases respectively, with 10 bases between them. The CDR3 consists of 15 residues. CDR3 nucleotides: TGTGCCAGCAGTTACTCGAAGGGTATTCAAGAGACCCAGTACTTC. Its translation is CASSYSKGIQETQYF.

This clonotype has a count of ten or more. V usage is TRBV6-1 and J usage is TRBJ1-5; maybe TRBD1 (6 bases). CDR1 is MNHNS, CDR2 SASEGT, per germline. V was shortened by 2 bases and J by 6 bases, with 11 bases between the two germline ends. This CDR3 has 14 residues. The CDR3 coding sequence is TGTGCCAGCAGTGAACGAGGAGGGGGTCAGCCCCAGCATTTT. Amino acids: CASSERGGGQPQHF.

This clonotype was observed many times. The chain joins TRBV24-1 to TRBJ2-3; D gene unclear. V was clipped by 0 bases and J by 0 bases, with 9 bases between them. CDR3 length: 16 residues. Germline values: CDR1 KGHDR, CDR2 SFDVKD. Written as DNA, the CDR3 is TGTGCCACCAGTGATTTGCGCGGCCCCAGCACAGATACGCAGTATTTT. It codes for CATSDLRGPSTDTQYF.

Remarks on this clonotype: A much larger clone sits a single nucleotide away, making a read error possible. The V call is TRBV7-8, the J call TRBJ1-3; possible D gene TRBD1, 5 bases. Germline values: CDR1 SGHVS, CDR2 FQNEAQ. The CDR3 length is 14 residues. CDR3 residues: CASRLAGPGDTIYF. The CDR3 DNA reads as TGTGCCAGCAGGTTAGCGGGACCCGGAGACACCATATATTTT.

Ten or more counts support this clonotype. J is TRBJ1-5 and V is TRBV28; unclear D gene. This CDR3 region has 14 residues. Germline-derived CDR1 and CDR2 are MDHEN and SYDVKM. The ends were cut back, 6 bases at V and 2 bases at J, with 11 bases in the middle. The CDR3: CASSRLVGNQPQHF. The CDR3 DNA is TGTGCCAGCAGCCGCTTAGTGGGCAATCAGCCCCAGCATTTT.

The chain has TRBV7-8 and TRBJ1-1, with 9 bases that match TRBD1. V shed 6 bases, J shed 9 bases, and the junction held 11 bases outside the gene matches. This CDR3 is 14 amino acids long. Germline V lookup: CDR1 SGHVS, CDR2 FQNEAQ. The CDR3 loop is CASSPTGGTLQAFF. The CDR3 DNA reads TGTGCCAGCAGTCCTACAGGGGGCACCTTGCAAGCTTTCTTT.

This clonotype was seen more than once but under ten times. V gene TRBV11-2 combines with J gene TRBJ1-1, with D perhaps TRBD1 (5 bases). The V end was cut by 2 bases, the J end by 8 bases, with 15 bases between. This CDR3 contains 14 residues. Germline assignment: CDR1 SGHAT and CDR2 FQNNGV. CDR3 DNA sequence: TGTGCCAGCAGCTTATTTAGAGGGGCAGAAGAAGCTTTCTTT. Translated: CASSLFRGAEEAFF. Supplemented by reference TRBV11-2 and TRBJ1-1, the full variable domain reads EAGVAQSPRYKIIEKRQSVAFWCNPISGHATLYWYQQILGQGPKLLIQFQNNGVVDDSQLPKDRFSAERLKGVDSTLKIQPAKLEDSAVYLCASSLFRGAEEAFFGQGTRLTVV.